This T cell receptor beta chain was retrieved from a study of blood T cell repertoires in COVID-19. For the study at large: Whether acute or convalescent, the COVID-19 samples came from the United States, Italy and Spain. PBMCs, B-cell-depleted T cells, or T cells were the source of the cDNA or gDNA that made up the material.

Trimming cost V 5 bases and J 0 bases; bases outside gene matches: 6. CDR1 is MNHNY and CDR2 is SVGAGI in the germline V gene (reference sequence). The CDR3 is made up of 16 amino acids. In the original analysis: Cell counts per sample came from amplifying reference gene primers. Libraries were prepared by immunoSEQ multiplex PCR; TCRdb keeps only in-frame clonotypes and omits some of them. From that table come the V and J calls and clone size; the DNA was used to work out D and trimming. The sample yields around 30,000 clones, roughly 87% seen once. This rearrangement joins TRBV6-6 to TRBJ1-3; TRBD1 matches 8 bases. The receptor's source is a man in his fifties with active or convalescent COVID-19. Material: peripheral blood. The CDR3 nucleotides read TGTGCCAGCAGTGTCCCGGGACAGGTCTCTGGAAACACCATATATTTT. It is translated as CASSVPGQVSGNTIYF.